This T cell receptor beta chain emerged from a study of T cell responses to AZD1222 COVID-19 vaccine. This CDR3 comprises 13 residues. Germline V gene sequence: CDR1 MNHEY, CDR2 SVGAGI. The V end lost 10 bases, the J end lost 6 bases, and 19 bases lay between the germline ends. Study-level points and caveats: Unmutated variant regions are reportedly the target of nearly half of TCRs that are spike-specific. Just a handful of AZD1222 recipients were seropositive at baseline. In all cases, repertoires were sampled only after the peak T cell response.

Of note for this clone: Its specificity is not known.

The table came from immunoSEQ multiplex PCR; TCRdb's copy has only in-frame clones and leaves some out. The data show around 110,000 clones, with about 90% seen just once and around 7.5% held by the top ten. The clonotype comes from an adult in good health. The specimen comprised peripheral blood, sampled on day 0 of AZD1222 vaccination. V is TRBV6-5 and J is TRBJ2-7, with D perhaps TRBD2 (5 bases). The DNA for the CDR3 is TGTGCCACCTCATACCCCGAGGGCCTCGAGCAGTACTTC. This gives the protein CATSYPEGLEQYF.